The entry below describes one TCR beta chain. Germline V CDR1 and CDR2: SQVTM, ANQGSEA. J gave up 7 bases and V 7 bases, and 6 bases lay outside the gene matches. CDR3 size: 11 residues. This sample was included in a study of blood T cell repertoires in COVID-19. Study-wide background: Samples came from the United States, Italy and Spain, spanning acute and convalescent COVID-19.

Assay used: immunoSEQ multiplex PCR; TCRdb lists only in-frame clones, some missing. The repertoire has some 48,000 clones, approximately 86% of them found once; the top ten carry more than 2.5%. This clonotype was obtained from a man over 45 with active COVID-19. Sequenced sample: peripheral blood. This chain links TRBV29-1 with TRBJ2-7, with TRBD1 matching over 8 bases. The CDR3 sequence is CSAKTGAEQYV. The CDR3, as DNA: TGCAGCGCGAAGACAGGGGCGGAGCAGTACGTC.